These 15 T cell receptor beta chains originate from one sample sequenced in a study of blood T cell repertoires in COVID-19. Clones were sequenced by immunoSEQ multiplex PCR, and TCRdb holds only the in-frame ones, with some missing. Of approximately 290,000 clones listed, over 75% are singletons. Sequencing used PBMCs or T cells enriched from blood (not recorded which). The receptors derive from a woman aged 25 to 39 who had recovered from COVID-19.

The V and J genes are TRBV4-3 and TRBJ2-2; TRBD2 matches 8 bases. Germline V CDR1 and CDR2: LGHNA, YSLEER. The CDR3 is 16 amino acids. The J segment lost 6 bases and the V segment lost 0 bases, leaving 6 bases of the junction unmatched. As DNA, the CDR3 is TGCGCCAGCAGCCAAGATGGAAGCGGGAGATCCGGGGAGCTGTTTTTT. This codes for CASSQDGSGRSGELFF.

The chain combines TRBV6-5 with TRBJ2-6; possible D gene TRBD2, 7 bases. Per germline, CDR1 MNHEY and CDR2 SVGAGI. The CDR3 consists of 14 residues. V lost 7 bases to trimming and J lost 2 bases, with 9 bases between them. The CDR3 spells CASTGGPGANVLTF. The DNA of the CDR3 is TGTGCCAGCACCGGGGGGCCTGGGGCCAACGTCCTGACTTTC.

The CDR3 here is CASSLGTGIGELFF. CDR3 sequence (DNA): TGTGCCAGCAGCCTCGGGACAGGGATCGGGGAGCTGTTTTTT. J is TRBJ2-2 and V is TRBV7-3; 9 nucleotides match TRBD1. This CDR3 is 14 amino acids long. Germline V gives CDR1 SGHTA, CDR2 FQGTGA. The trim removed 5 bases at V and 7 bases at J, leaving 5 bases unmatched.

This chain joins TRBV19 and TRBJ2-1, with 13 nucleotides matching TRBD2. The trim removed 6 bases at V and 7 bases at J, leaving 6 bases unmatched. The CDR3 runs 15 residues. Germline values: CDR1 LNHDA, CDR2 SQIVND (reference sequence). The CDR3 is CASSGLAGVTNEQFF. Written as DNA, the CDR3 is TGTGCCAGTAGCGGACTAGCGGGAGTAACAAATGAGCAGTTCTTC.

The chain combines TRBV18 with TRBJ1-6, with D unclear. The CDR3 consists of 15 residues. Germline V gene data show CDR1 as KGHSH and CDR2 as LQKENI. V lost 3 bases, J lost 5 bases, and 11 bases lay in between. The CDR3 coding sequence is TGTGCCAGCTCACCTTCCGGGTCAAATAATTCACCCCTCCACTTT. It encodes CASSPSGSNNSPLHF.

The V and J genes are TRBV25-1 and TRBJ2-2, with TRBD1 matching over 8 bases. This CDR3 comprises 16 residues. Germline assignment: CDR1 MGHDK and CDR2 SYGVNS. J gave up 6 bases and V 3 bases, and 9 bases lay outside the gene matches. The CDR3 region has the DNA TGTGCCAGCAGTGACCTGGACAGGGATGTCGCCGGGGAGCTGTTTTTT. Amino acid sequence: CASSDLDRDVAGELFF.

This chain uses TRBV28 with TRBJ1-5; no firm D call. Germline V lookup: CDR1 MDHEN, CDR2 SYDVKM. Trimming left V 4 bases short and J 2 bases short, with 15 bases between. This CDR3 region has 16 residues. The CDR3 region has the DNA TGTGCCAGCAGTTCTCACTTGACTAGTGGCAATCAGCCCCAGCATTTT. It yields the protein CASSSHLTSGNQPQHF. The complete variable domain, with remaining parts taken from reference TRBV28 and TRBJ1-5, reads DVKVTQSSRYLVKRTGEKVFLECVQDMDHENMFWYRQDPGLGLRLIYFSYDVKMKEKGDIPEGYSVSREKKERFSLILESASTNQTSMYLCASSSHLTSGNQPQHFGDGTRLSIL.

The chain links TRBV6-5 to TRBJ2-7, with a weak D call TRBD2 (5 bases). The ends were cut back, 3 bases at V and 3 bases at J, with 12 bases in the middle. This CDR3 region has 14 residues. From germline, CDR1 is MNHEY and CDR2 SVGAGI. CDR3 bases: TGTGCCAGCAGTTATGGTGGGAGAGGCTACGAGCAGTACTTC. This sequence encodes CASSYGGRGYEQYF.

The chain has TRBV28 and TRBJ1-1, with 7 bases fitting TRBD1. The V gene end was trimmed by 10 bases and the J gene end by 7 bases; junction bases not matched to a gene: 9. Germline assignment: CDR1 MDHEN and CDR2 SYDVKM. CDR3 size: 12 residues. The CDR3 sequence is CATGARTGEAFF. The CDR3 coding sequence is TGTGCCACTGGAGCACGGACAGGTGAAGCTTTCTTT. Looking up the rest from reference TRBV28 and TRBJ1-1 gives the full variable domain: DVKVTQSSRYLVKRTGEKVFLECVQDMDHENMFWYRQDPGLGLRLIYFSYDVKMKEKGDIPEGYSVSREKKERFSLILESASTNQTSMYLCATGARTGEAFFGQGTRLTVV.

This clone was observed a single time. V usage is TRBV6-2 or TRBV6-3 and J usage is TRBJ2-7, with no clear D. Trimming took 4 bases from V and 3 from J, leaving 13 bases between them. Germline loops: CDR1 MNHEY, CDR2 SVGEGT. CDR3 size: 14 residues. CDR3 region: CASSSTFLFYEQYF. CDR3 sequence (DNA): TGTGCCAGCAGTTCTACTTTCCTTTTCTACGAGCAGTACTTC.

The V and J genes are TRBV27 and TRBJ2-3; maybe TRBD2 (5 bases). The CDR3 contains 13 residues. Germline V CDR1 and CDR2: MNHEY, SMNVEV (reference sequence). Between the trimmed V and J ends, which lost 2 bases and 6 bases, there was a span of 9 bases. CDR3 in amino acids: CASSLAEADTQYF. The CDR3, as DNA: TGTGCCAGCAGTTTAGCGGAGGCGGATACGCAGTATTTT.

The chain joins TRBV19 to TRBJ1-2; 8 bases line up with TRBD1. The ends lost 7 bases at V and 6 bases at J; junction bases unmatched: 10. This CDR3 is built from 14 residues. From germline, CDR1 is LNHDA and CDR2 SQIVND (reference sequence). CDR3 loop: CASNLQGAVDGYTF. DNA for the CDR3: TGTGCCAGTAACCTCCAGGGGGCTGTGGATGGCTACACCTTC. Complete variable domain (other parts from reference TRBV19 and TRBJ1-2): DGGITQSPKYLFRKEGQNVTLSCEQNLNHDAMYWYRQDPGQGLRLIYYSQIVNDFQKGDIAEGYSVSREKKESFPLTVTSAQKNPTAFYLCASNLQGAVDGYTFGSGTRLTVV.

J is TRBJ2-7 and V is TRBV6-5; TRBD2 is a possible D gene (6 bases). Germline CDR1 MNHEY, CDR2 SVGAGI. This CDR3 has 15 residues. Trimming shortened V by 4 bases and J by 0 bases, and 13 bases separated the two germline ends. The CDR3 region has the DNA TGTGCCAGCAGTTCCCGTCGGGGGTACTCCTACGAGCAGTACTTC. As protein: CASSSRRGYSYEQYF.

This sequence joins TRBV28 and TRBJ2-7; 7 bases are shared with TRBD2. J gave up 2 bases and V 3 bases, and 16 bases lay outside the gene matches. The CDR3 loop spans 18 amino acids. Germline V CDR1 and CDR2: MDHEN, SYDVKM. The CDR3 reads CASSFLGLKVAGTYEQYF. DNA of the CDR3: TGTGCCAGCAGTTTTTTGGGGTTAAAAGTAGCGGGTACCTACGAGCAGTACTTC.

This CDR3 reads CASSPQGSTNEKLFF. CDR3 in DNA: TGCGCCAGCAGCCCACAGGGTTCTACTAATGAAAAACTGTTTTTT. The chain recombines TRBV4-3 with TRBJ1-4; the D gene is possibly TRBD1 (6 bases). Germline V lookup: CDR1 LGHNA, CDR2 YSLEER. Trimming cost V 4 bases and J 2 bases, with 11 bases left between them. This CDR3 has 15 residues.